Many counts were recorded for the clone carrying this T cell receptor beta chain. The germline gene is not matched at one end of the junction; a read error may be the cause. TCRdb processed the reads anew with MiXCR; each CDR3 protein has one entry. The sample has 100,000 or so distinct CDR3 sequences, 15% to 20% seen once. This sample is part of a study of T cell repertoires in cytomegalovirus infection. This receptor was identified in a human donor in good health (CMV status not recorded). Some clones in this sample may be carry-over from other donors' samples. The sample was PBMCs.

The chain's CDR3 is CASSLGLAGDTQYF. The CDR3 nucleotides are TGTGCCAGCAGCTTAGGCCTAGCTGGGGATACGCAGTATTTT. V gene TRBV12-3 or TRBV12-4 combines with J gene TRBJ2-3; TRBD2 is a possible D gene (5 bases). This CDR3 region has 14 residues.